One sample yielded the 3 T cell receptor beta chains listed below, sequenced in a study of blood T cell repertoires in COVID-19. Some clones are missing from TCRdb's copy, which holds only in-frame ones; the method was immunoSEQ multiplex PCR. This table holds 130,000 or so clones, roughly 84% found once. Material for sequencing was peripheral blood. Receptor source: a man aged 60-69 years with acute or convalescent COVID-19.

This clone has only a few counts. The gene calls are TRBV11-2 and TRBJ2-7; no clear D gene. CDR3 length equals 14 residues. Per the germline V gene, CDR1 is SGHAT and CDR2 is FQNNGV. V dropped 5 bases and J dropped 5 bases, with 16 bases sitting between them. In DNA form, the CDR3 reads TGTGCCAGCAGCCCATCGAGAAGCTACCACGAGCAGTACTTC. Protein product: CASSPSRSYHEQYF.

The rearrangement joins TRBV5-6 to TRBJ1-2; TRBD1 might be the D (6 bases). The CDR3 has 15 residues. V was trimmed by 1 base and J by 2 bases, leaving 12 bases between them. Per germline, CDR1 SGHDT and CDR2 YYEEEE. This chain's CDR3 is CASSLFYGQNYGYTF. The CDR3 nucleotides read TGTGCCAGCAGCTTGTTTTACGGACAGAACTATGGCTACACCTTC.

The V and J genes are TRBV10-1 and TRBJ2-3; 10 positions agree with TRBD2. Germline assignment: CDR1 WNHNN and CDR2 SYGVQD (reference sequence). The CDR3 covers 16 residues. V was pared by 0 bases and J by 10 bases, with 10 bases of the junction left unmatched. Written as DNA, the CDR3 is TGCGCCAGCAGTGAGTCCGGAGCGGGGGGGCTTAGGGCGCAGTATTTT. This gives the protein CASSESGAGGLRAQYF.